These 24 T cell receptor beta chains originate from one sample sequenced in a study of blood T cell repertoires in COVID-19. Method: immunoSEQ multiplex PCR; TCRdb's copy keeps in-frame clones and lacks some. Of fewer than 20,000 clones in the sample, 91% were seen once. Material: peripheral blood. The source of these receptors is a human donor in a cohort sampled during active COVID-19.

The chain links TRBV6-5 to TRBJ2-3, with a tentative D call TRBD2 (7 bases). The CDR3 runs to 14 residues. The germline V gene has CDR1 MNHEY and CDR2 SVGAGI. The germline V and J ends were trimmed by 8 bases and 6 bases, with 18 bases remaining between them. For the CDR3, the DNA is TGTGCCAGCTGTATGGGGGGGCGCATTGATACGCAGTATTTT. Its protein product is CASCMGGRIDTQYF.

This rearrangement joins TRBV24-1 to TRBJ2-1; 10 bases map to TRBD1. V was clipped by 2 bases and J by 5 bases; unmatched bases: 5. Germline-derived CDR1 and CDR2 are KGHDR and SFDVKD. This CDR3 contains 16 residues. Written as DNA, the CDR3 is TGTGCCACCAGTGATTCAGGGACAGGGGTCCACAATGAGCAGTTCTTC. It translates to CATSDSGTGVHNEQFF.

The chain joins TRBV4-1 to TRBJ2-3; D remains unclear. The V gene lost 4 bases and the J gene lost 0 bases, with 5 bases spanning the gap. Germline V gives CDR1 MGHRA, CDR2 YSYEKL. The CDR3 runs 13 residues. Written as DNA, the CDR3 is TGCGCCAGCAGCCCTCCGAGCACAGATACGCAGTATTTT. This translates into CASSPPSTDTQYF.

The V call is TRBV7-2, the J call TRBJ2-2, with 12 nucleotides matching TRBD2. The CDR3 runs 18 residues. The trim removed 4 bases at V and 0 bases at J, leaving 6 bases unmatched. Per germline, CDR1 SGHTA and CDR2 FQGNSA. CDR3 sequence (DNA): TGTGCCAGCAGCTCGACTAGCGGGGGAGTCACGAACACCGGGGAGCTGTTTTTT. Its protein is CASSSTSGGVTNTGELFF.

This clone was seen a handful of times. V and J are TRBV6-2 or TRBV6-3 and TRBJ2-4; the D gene is possibly TRBD1 (6 bases). V lost 5 bases, J lost 9 bases, and 23 bases lay in between. There are 16 residues in the CDR3. Germline V CDR1 and CDR2: MNHEY, SVGEGT. For the CDR3, the DNA is TGTGCCAGCAGTGATGACAGGTTAGCGCTCGAAGGCATTCAGTACTTC. This translates into CASSDDRLALEGIQYF.

V and J are TRBV6-5 and TRBJ1-4, with D possibly matching TRBD1 (5 bases). This CDR3 comprises 12 residues. Per the germline V gene, CDR1 is MNHEY and CDR2 is SVGAGI. Between the trimmed V and J ends, which lost 8 bases and 8 bases, there was a span of 12 bases. CDR3 region: CASWVSGEKLFF. The CDR3 DNA reads as TGTGCCAGCTGGGTGTCAGGGGAAAAACTGTTTTTT.

J is TRBJ2-2 and V is TRBV7-2; 8 bases match TRBD1. Germline CDR1 is SGHTA and CDR2 is FQGNSA. This CDR3 has 15 residues. Trimming cost V 5 bases and J 6 bases; bases outside gene matches: 8. Here the CDR3 DNA reads TGTGCCAGCAGCCTACGGACAGGGAAGGCCGGGGAGCTGTTTTTT. It is translated as CASSLRTGKAGELFF.

This chain joins TRBV5-1 and TRBJ2-1; 10 positions match TRBD2. The CDR3 is 18 amino acids. Germline CDR1 SGHRS, CDR2 YFSETQ. The trim removed 4 bases at V and 1 base at J, leaving 11 bases unmatched. The CDR3 loop is CASSPSLAGEISYNEQFF. DNA for the CDR3: TGCGCCAGCAGCCCATCCCTAGCGGGAGAAATTTCCTACAATGAGCAGTTCTTC.

This chain uses TRBV6-5 with TRBJ2-7; tentative D call: TRBD1 (6 bases). The V end lost 6 bases, the J end lost 0 bases, and 15 bases lay between the germline ends. This CDR3 has 15 residues. CDR1 and CDR2 (germline): MNHEY, SVGAGI. CDR3 protein: CASRGGRGSSYEQYF. The CDR3 region has the DNA TGTGCCAGCAGGGGTGGAAGGGGGAGCTCCTACGAGCAGTACTTC.

The genes are TRBV11-3 and TRBJ1-1; the D gene is possibly TRBD1 (5 bases). The germline V gene has CDR1 SGHNT and CDR2 YENEEA. The CDR3 length is 13 residues. Trimming left V 3 bases short and J 1 base short, with 6 bases between. This CDR3 reads CASSFTGNTEAFF. In DNA form, the CDR3 reads TGTGCCAGCAGCTTTACAGGGAACACTGAAGCTTTCTTT.

The chain joins TRBV9 to TRBJ1-2; D possibly corresponds to TRBD1 (6 bases). The V gene's germline CDR1 is SGDLS and CDR2 YYNGEE. The CDR3 consists of 21 residues. Trimming left V 4 bases short and J 0 bases short, with 31 bases between. CDR3 coding DNA: TGTGCCAGCAGCTCTGCGATAAGCTTAATTCCCGGGACACGGCCTAACTATGGCTACACCTTC. The encoded protein is CASSSAISLIPGTRPNYGYTF.

The chain has TRBV7-8 and TRBJ1-3; weak D call: TRBD1 (5 bases). The V end lost 5 bases, the J end lost 2 bases, and 13 bases lay between the germline ends. CDR3 length: 15 residues. Germline V gene data show CDR1 as SGHVS and CDR2 as FQNEAQ. The CDR3 nucleotides read TGTGCCAGCAGCATAACACAGGAAGCTGGAAACACCATATATTTT. Its translation is CASSITQEAGNTIYF.

The chain couples TRBV5-1 to TRBJ2-1; TRBD2 matches 7 bases. The germline CDR1 and CDR2 sequences are SGHRS and YFSETQ. The V gene end was trimmed by 0 bases and the J gene end by 5 bases; junction bases not matched to a gene: 5. The CDR3 runs to 15 residues. CDR3 region: CASSLVLADHNEQFF. The CDR3 coding sequence is TGCGCCAGCAGCTTGGTCCTAGCGGACCACAATGAGCAGTTCTTC.

This chain links TRBV4-1 with TRBJ1-2; TRBD1 aligns across 10 bases. The J segment lost 7 bases and the V segment lost 1 base, leaving 6 bases of the junction unmatched. The CDR3 covers 15 residues. The germline V gene encodes CDR1 MGHRA and CDR2 YSYEKL. The CDR3 bases are TGCGCCAGCAGCCAAGGGGGGACAGGGGTTATTGGCTACACCTTC. Its protein is CASSQGGTGVIGYTF.

The chain combines TRBV2 with TRBJ1-2; D is ambiguous. Trimming took off 6 bases at V and 4 bases at J, with 12 bases between the two ends. Germline loops: CDR1 SNHLY, CDR2 FYNNEI. This CDR3 spans 13 amino acids. The DNA of the CDR3 is TGTGCCAGCAGCTTAAGCGCGTCCTATGGCTACACCTTC. The encoded protein is CASSLSASYGYTF.

This clone was picked up a small number of times. CDR3 residues: CASSFKDTRTGEQYF. CDR3 DNA sequence: TGCGCCAGCAGCTTCAAAGACACACGGACTGGAGAGCAGTACTTC. This rearrangement joins TRBV5-1 to TRBJ2-7, with D perhaps matching TRBD2 (5 bases). Trimming took off 2 bases at V and 7 bases at J, with 19 bases between the two ends. This CDR3 region has 15 residues. Germline loops: CDR1 SGHRS, CDR2 YFSETQ.

The chain joins TRBV6-1 to TRBJ2-7, with TRBD2 matching 8 bases. CDR3 length equals 15 residues. After removal of 1 base from V and 2 bases from J, the junction contained 4 bases not matched to a gene. Germline V lookup: CDR1 MNHNS, CDR2 SASEGT. CDR3 protein: CASSEEAGDAYEQYF. The CDR3 nucleotides read TGTGCCAGCAGTGAAGAAGCGGGAGACGCCTACGAGCAGTACTTC.

The rearrangement uses TRBV18 and TRBJ2-4, with 12 bases matching TRBD2. Per the germline V gene, CDR1 is KGHSH and CDR2 is LQKENI. The CDR3 runs 15 residues. Germline trimming cut 9 bases from V and 4 bases from J; bases unmatched to any gene: 7. CDR3 region: CASRPSGGEKNIQYF. CDR3 DNA sequence: TGTGCCAGTCGCCCTAGCGGGGGGGAGAAAAACATTCAGTACTTC.

This clone was found once. The CDR3 nucleotides are TGCGCCAGCAGCTTGGAGGGGACAGGGCCTTCTACCCTCCACTTT. Its translation is CASSLEGTGPSTLHF. V is TRBV5-1 and J is TRBJ1-6, with 9 bases fitting TRBD1. CDR1 SGHRS and CDR2 YFSETQ come from the germline V gene. The CDR3 is 15 residues long. V lost 0 bases, J lost 14 bases, and 9 bases stayed unmatched. The whole variable domain, remainder taken from reference TRBV5-1 and TRBJ1-6, is KAGVTQTPRYLIKTRGQQVTLSCSPISGHRSVSWYQQTPGQGLQFLFEYFSETQRNKGNFPGRFSGRQFSNSRSEMNVSTLELGDSALYLCASSLEGTGPSTLHFGNGTRLTVT.

The gene calls are TRBV3-1 (or the pseudogene TRBV3-2) and TRBJ2-3, with TRBD2 matching 8 bases. The ends lost 11 bases at V and 5 bases at J; junction bases unmatched: 12. Looked up from germline, CDR1 is LGHDT and CDR2 is YNNKEL (reference sequence). The CDR3 loop spans 14 amino acids. The CDR3 region has the DNA TGTGCCGGCTTCGGGAGGGTTCCACGAGATACGCAGTATTTT. Its translation: CAGFGRVPRDTQYF.

The chain links TRBV14 to TRBJ1-1; 8 nucleotides line up with TRBD1. Germline CDR1 SGHDN, CDR2 FVKESK. V shed 4 bases and J 5 bases; nucleotides not matched to a gene: 12. The CDR3 length is 16 residues. DNA for the CDR3: TGTGCCAGCAGCCCTAGGACAGGGAGTGGGCTGACTGAAGCTTTCTTT. The encoded protein is CASSPRTGSGLTEAFF.

This CDR3 reads CASSLEVAGLSGELFF. The CDR3 region has the DNA TGCGCCAGCAGCTTGGAGGTAGCGGGGTTAAGCGGGGAGCTGTTTTTT. The V gene is TRBV5-1, the J gene TRBJ2-2; 8 bases are shared with TRBD2. Trimming removed 0 bases from V and 7 bases from J; junction bases left unmatched: 8. CDR3 length: 16 amino acids. The germline gives CDR1 SGHRS, CDR2 YFSETQ. Drawing the rest from reference TRBV5-1 and TRBJ2-2, the complete variable domain is KAGVTQTPRYLIKTRGQQVTLSCSPISGHRSVSWYQQTPGQGLQFLFEYFSETQRNKGNFPGRFSGRQFSNSRSEMNVSTLELGDSALYLCASSLEVAGLSGELFFGEGSRLTVL.

The V call is TRBV19, the J call TRBJ1-5, with a possible D match to TRBD1 (6 bases). The CDR3 consists of 14 residues. The V gene's germline CDR1 is LNHDA and CDR2 SQIVND (reference sequence). Between the trimmed V and J ends, which lost 5 bases and 7 bases, there was a span of 15 bases. CDR3 nucleotide sequence: TGTGCCAGTAGTTCACAGGGCCTTGGGCAGCCCCAGCATTTT. This gives the protein CASSSQGLGQPQHF.

The chain combines TRBV7-8 with TRBJ2-7, with D maybe TRBD2 (5 bases). CDR1 and CDR2 from the germline V gene are SGHVS and FQNEAQ. Deletions cut 1 base from V and 7 bases from J, with 8 bases between. This CDR3 region has 12 residues. The CDR3 loop reads CASSLGTGEQYF. In DNA form, the CDR3 reads TGTGCCAGCAGCTTAGGGACGGGAGAGCAGTACTTC.